The clone carrying this TCR beta chain was seen a few times. The data are from a study of blood T cell repertoires in COVID-19. As for the study in general: Collection of acute and convalescent COVID-19 samples took place in the United States, Italy and Spain. From T cells, B-cell-depleted T cells, or PBMCs came the material, which was cDNA or gDNA.

Per the original methods: Amplification of reference gene primers provided the estimated nucleated cell counts. Sequencing used immunoSEQ multiplex PCR; TCRdb keeps in-frame clones, though not all of them. V, J and clone size are those of that table, while D and trimming were read from the DNA. This sample has 250,000 to 350,000 clones; approximately 86% occur once, and the top ten carry less than 2.5%. The sample consisted of peripheral blood. This receptor was taken from a young man with active or convalescent COVID-19.

CDR3 residues: CASSRTGNYEQYF. CDR3 DNA: TGTGCCAGCAGCCGGACAGGGAACTACGAGCAGTACTTC. This sequence joins TRBV7-9 and TRBJ2-7, with 8 bases fitting TRBD1. This CDR3 region has 13 residues. The germline V gene has CDR1 SEHNR and CDR2 FQNEAQ (reference sequence). Losses at the gene ends were 5 bases for V and 3 bases for J; bases not matched to a gene: 3.